This T cell receptor beta chain was captured by sequencing in a study of blood T cell repertoires in COVID-19. Study background: Material from acute and convalescent COVID-19 was sourced from the United States, Italy and Spain. The cDNA or gDNA used as material had been derived from T cells, B-cell-depleted T cells, or PBMCs.

The CDR3 has 14 amino acids. With V trimmed by 5 bases and J by 6 bases, 6 bases remained unmatched. The germline V gene encodes CDR1 SNHLY and CDR2 FYNNEI. The authors' processing: Amplified reference gene primers provided the basis for estimating nucleated cell counts. Repertoires were generated with immunoSEQ multiplex PCR, while TCRdb's copy carries only in-frame clones and drops some. The DNA was the basis for D and trimming; V, J and clone size are from that table. The sample holds some 260,000 clones, 80% to 90% seen once. This TCR came from a man aged 80 or over with acute or convalescent COVID-19. This rearrangement joins TRBV2 to TRBJ2-7, with 11 bases aligning to TRBD1. Sequencing input: peripheral blood. The CDR3 bases are TGTGCCAGCAGTAGGGACAGGGGGTTCGGCGAGCAGTACTTC. This sequence encodes CASSRDRGFGEQYF.